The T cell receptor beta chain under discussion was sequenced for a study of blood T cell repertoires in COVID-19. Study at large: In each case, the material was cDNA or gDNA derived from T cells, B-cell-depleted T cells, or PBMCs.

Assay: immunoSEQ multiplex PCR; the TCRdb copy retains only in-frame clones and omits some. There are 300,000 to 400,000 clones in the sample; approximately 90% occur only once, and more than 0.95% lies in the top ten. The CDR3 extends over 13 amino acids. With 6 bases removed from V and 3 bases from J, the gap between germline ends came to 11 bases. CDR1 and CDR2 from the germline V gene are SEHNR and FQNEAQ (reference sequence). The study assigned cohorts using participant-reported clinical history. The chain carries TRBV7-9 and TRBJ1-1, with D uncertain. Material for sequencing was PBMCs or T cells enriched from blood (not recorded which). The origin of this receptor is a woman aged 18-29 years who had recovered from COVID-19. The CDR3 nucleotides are TGTGCCAGCAGACATACCAGTGACACTGAAGCTTTCTTT. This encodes CASRHTSDTEAFF.